A single sample gave rise to the 20 T cell receptor beta chains below, sequenced in a study of metastatic and nonmetastatic thyroid tumors (dated by TCRdb to 2020 to 2021). The library came from PCR. TCRdb shows the sequencer as Illumina HiSeq 4000. TCRdb handled the public reads itself, with Q25 trimming in fastp and clone calling in MiXCR, and kept productive beta chains. The sample table records 13,000 or so clones; around 33% of these occur just once. The ten top clones hold around a sixth of the sample. No patient had received any treatment before thyroid surgery. The sequenced sample was tumor tissue. The origin of the receptors is a male donor with papillary thyroid cancer or a benign thyroid nodule (not recorded which). Some clones in this sample may be carry-over from other donors' samples.

V usage is TRBV4-3 and J usage is TRBJ1-1, with 8 bases matching TRBD1. This CDR3 is built from 16 residues. CDR1 and CDR2 (germline): LGHNA, YSLEER. V lost 0 bases, J lost 3 bases, and 6 bases stayed unmatched. As DNA, the CDR3 is TGCGCCAGCAGCCAAGATGTCACAGGGGGTTACACTGAAGCTTTCTTT. Translated, it gives CASSQDVTGGYTEAFF.

This clone has only a few counts. The V gene is TRBV19, the J gene TRBJ2-2; TRBD1 might be the D (5 bases). Germline CDR1 LNHDA, CDR2 SQIVND (reference sequence). The CDR3 has 15 residues. Trimming pared 8 bases from V and 5 bases from J, leaving 18 bases between. This CDR3 is CASSPRDSRTGELFF. In DNA, the CDR3 is TGTGCCAGTTCCCCCCGAGACAGTCGTACCGGGGAGCTGTTTTTT.

This clone was recorded only once. The V and J genes are TRBV11-1 and TRBJ2-3, with D possibly being TRBD1 (5 bases). The CDR3 sequence is 16 residues long. Germline CDR1 reads SGHAT; CDR2 reads FQDESV (reference sequence). The V end lost 2 bases, the J end lost 9 bases, and 21 bases lay between the germline ends. The CDR3 region has the DNA TGTGCCAGCAGCTTAAGTAGGGGTCAGGCGAGAGAGACGCAGTATTTT. Translation gives CASSLSRGQARETQYF. Complete variable domain (other parts from reference TRBV11-1 and TRBJ2-3): EAEVAQSPRYKITEKSQAVAFWCDPISGHATLYWYRQILGQGPELLVQFQDESVVDDSQLPKDRFSAERLKGVDSTLKIQPAELGDSAMYLCASSLSRGQARETQYFGPGTRLTVL.

This clone was found many times. The CDR3 nucleotides read TGTGCCAGCAGTGAAACGACAGGGTCTGCCGGGGAGCTGTTTTTT. This encodes CASSETTGSAGELFF. The chain employs TRBV6-4 and TRBJ2-2, with 7 bases fitting TRBD1. The CDR3 sequence is 15 residues long. CDR1 is MRHNA and CDR2 is SNTAGT in the germline V gene. J was trimmed by 6 bases and V by 3 bases; bases with no gene match: 7.

This clone was counted between two and nine times. The gene calls are TRBV6-1 and TRBJ2-1; D perhaps matches TRBD1 (5 bases). CDR3 length: 15 residues. Trimming stripped 3 bases from V and 7 bases from J, with 16 bases between. Germline CDR1 MNHNS, CDR2 SASEGT. The CDR3 DNA reads TGTGCCAGCAGTGAGTGGGAAGGGGATACGAATGAGCAGTTCTTC. Its protein is CASSEWEGDTNEQFF.

This rearrangement joins TRBV20-1 to TRBJ2-1; weak D call: TRBD2 (5 bases). V shed 2 bases and J shed 6 bases, with 11 bases lying between them. CDR1 is DFQATT, CDR2 SNEGSKA, per germline (reference sequence). The CDR3 runs to 13 residues. The CDR3 sequence is CSARSGVCNEQFF. DNA for the CDR3: TGCAGTGCTAGATCCGGGGTATGCAATGAGCAGTTCTTC.

On this clone: Germline is not matched at one junction end, which may reflect a read error. This rearrangement joins TRBV27 to TRBJ2-3, with TRBD2 matching over 7 bases. CDR1 and CDR2 from the germline V gene are MNHEY and SMNVEV (reference sequence). CDR3 length equals 17 residues. The CDR3 region is CASSYLLWRGMADTQYF. The DNA for the CDR3 is TGTGCCAGCAGCTACTTACTATGGCGGGGGATGGCAGATACACAGTATTTT.

V usage is TRBV7-2 and J usage is TRBJ1-5, with D possibly being TRBD1 (5 bases). Germline values: CDR1 SGHTA, CDR2 FQGNSA. CDR3 length: 15 amino acids. V lost 1 base, J lost 3 bases, and 10 bases lay in between. The CDR3 DNA follows: TGTGCCAGCAGCTTAGTTTGGGGCCTCAATCAGCCCCAGCATTTT. Translating it yields CASSLVWGLNQPQHF.

The CDR3 is CASILRRGEYNEQFF. CDR3 nucleotides: TGTGCCAGCATCTTGAGGCGGGGGGAGTACAATGAGCAGTTCTTC. The chain combines TRBV7-3 with TRBJ2-1; 8 positions match TRBD2. Germline CDR1 is SGHTA and CDR2 is FQGTGA. The CDR3 contains 15 residues. V lost 7 bases and J lost 4; bases outside the gene matches: 9.

The chain is built from TRBV5-1 and TRBJ2-2, with a tentative D call TRBD1 (7 bases). The CDR3 loop spans 14 amino acids. Germline V gene data show CDR1 as SGHRS and CDR2 as YFSETQ. V was trimmed by 5 bases and J by 4 bases, leaving 12 bases between them. DNA for the CDR3: TGCGCCAGCAGGGGGGGACAGCGCACCGGGGAGCTGTTTTTT. Its protein is CASRGGQRTGELFF.

By share of the sample, this clone is medium-sized. V and J are TRBV9 and TRBJ2-3; 13 nucleotides match TRBD2. The CDR3 extends over 19 amino acids. The junction had 14 bases not matched to a gene; V was cut back by 0 bases and J by 7 bases. Germline CDR1 and CDR2: SGDLS and YYNGEE. The CDR3 DNA reads TGTGCCAGCAGCGTAGGTGGAGGACTAGCGGGGGAATATGGTTATACGCAGTATTTT. It yields the protein CASSVGGGLAGEYGYTQYF.

This clone has only a few counts. A much larger clone lies a single base off, so this may be a read error. This chain connects TRBV7-3 to TRBJ2-5; 9 nucleotides align to TRBD2. The CDR3 loop spans 14 amino acids. Germline assignment: CDR1 SGHTA and CDR2 FQGTGA. CDR3 sequence reads: CASSPGIAGENQYF. In nucleotides, the CDR3 is TGTGCCAGCAGCCCCGGGATAGCGGGGGAGAACCAGTACTTC. The whole variable domain, filled in from reference TRBV7-3 and TRBJ2-5, reads GAGVSQTPSNKVTEKGKYVELRCDPISGHTALYWYRQSLGQGPEFLIYFQGTGAADDSGLPNDRFFAVRPEGSVSTLKIQRTERGDSAVYLCASSPGIAGENQYFGPGTRLLVL.

This chain uses TRBV28 with TRBJ2-7; 9 nucleotides align to TRBD1. Germline V gene lookup returns CDR1 MDHEN and CDR2 SYDVKM. There are 13 residues in the CDR3. After removal of 4 bases from V and 5 bases from J, the junction contained 3 bases not matched to a gene. CDR3: CASSSGTGNEQYF. CDR3 coding DNA: TGTGCCAGCAGTTCCGGGACAGGGAACGAGCAGTACTTC.

This clone was seen a few times. V and J are TRBV12-3 or TRBV12-4 and TRBJ1-2, with 8 bases that match TRBD1. This CDR3 region has 13 residues. The V gene end was trimmed by 5 bases and the J gene end by 3 bases; junction bases not matched to a gene: 2. The CDR3 DNA follows: TGTGCCAGCAGTCTGGGACAGGACTATGGCTACACCTTC. Translating it yields CASSLGQDYGYTF.

This clone was counted many times. This rearrangement joins TRBV12-3 or TRBV12-4 to TRBJ2-4; 7 bases are a match to TRBD1. This CDR3 is 12 amino acids long. Trimming at V came to 4 bases and at J to 8 bases, leaving 2 bases not matched to a gene. CDR3 sequence: CASSYRGYIQYF. As DNA, the CDR3 is TGTGCCAGCAGTTACAGGGGTTACATTCAGTACTTC.

This clone was seen many times. The V gene is TRBV13, the J gene TRBJ2-5; 9 bases are a match to TRBD2. Germline trimming cut 5 bases from V and 5 bases from J; bases unmatched to any gene: 12. CDR3 length: 16 residues. CDR1 PRHDT and CDR2 FYEKMQ come from the germline V gene (reference sequence). The DNA of the CDR3 is TGTGCCAGCAGCCCGGCGGGAGGGAGGGCCTTGGAGACCCAGTACTTC. Its translation is CASSPAGGRALETQYF. Variable domain in full (rest from reference TRBV13 and TRBJ2-5): AAGVIQSPRHLIKEKRETATLKCYPIPRHDTVYWYQQGPGQDPQFLISFYEKMQSDKGSIPDRFSAQQFSDYHSELNMSSLELGDSALYFCASSPAGGRALETQYFGPGTRLLVL.

The genes are TRBV20-1 and TRBJ1-1; D unclear. Germline CDR1 reads DFQATT; CDR2 reads SNEGSKA (reference sequence). V was pared by 5 bases and J by 2 bases, with 15 bases between. This CDR3 comprises 14 residues. The CDR3 region is CSARPGSTNTEAFF. CDR3 nucleotides: TGCAGTGCTCGGCCCGGGTCCACAAACACTGAAGCTTTCTTT.

This clone is classed as medium-sized. The rearrangement uses TRBV18 and TRBJ2-1; D uncertain. The CDR3 loop spans 11 amino acids. Germline V gene data show CDR1 as KGHSH and CDR2 as LQKENI. V was shortened by 4 bases and J by 8 bases, with 6 bases between the two germline ends. Written as DNA, the CDR3 is TGTGCCAGCTCACGCGTGTATGAGCAGTTCTTC. Amino acids: CASSRVYEQFF. Supplemented by reference TRBV18 and TRBJ2-1, the full variable domain reads NAGVMQNPRHLVRRRGQEARLRCSPMKGHSHVYWYRQLPEEGLKFMVYLQKENIIDESGMPKERFSAEFPKEGPSILRIQQVVRGDSAAYFCASSRVYEQFFGPGTRLTVL.

The gene calls are TRBV30 and TRBJ1-2; possibly TRBD1 for D (6 bases). The CDR3 has 17 amino acids. V was trimmed by 0 bases and J by 1 base, leaving 18 bases between them. Germline V gene sequence: CDR1 GTSNPN, CDR2 SVGIG (reference sequence). As DNA, the CDR3 is TGTGCCTGGAGTGTAGAGACAGGCCGGACCCATAACTATGGCTACACCTTC. Protein sequence: CAWSVETGRTHNYGYTF.

V is TRBV3-1 and J is TRBJ1-2; a possible D gene is TRBD1 (6 bases). Trimming shortened V by 5 bases and J by 8 bases, and 15 bases separated the two germline ends. Germline V CDR1 and CDR2: LGHDT, YNNKEL (reference sequence). The CDR3 spans 13 residues. DNA of the CDR3: TGTGCCAGCAGCTCAGGGTACGGGGGCGGCTACACCTTC. Its translation: CASSSGYGGGYTF.